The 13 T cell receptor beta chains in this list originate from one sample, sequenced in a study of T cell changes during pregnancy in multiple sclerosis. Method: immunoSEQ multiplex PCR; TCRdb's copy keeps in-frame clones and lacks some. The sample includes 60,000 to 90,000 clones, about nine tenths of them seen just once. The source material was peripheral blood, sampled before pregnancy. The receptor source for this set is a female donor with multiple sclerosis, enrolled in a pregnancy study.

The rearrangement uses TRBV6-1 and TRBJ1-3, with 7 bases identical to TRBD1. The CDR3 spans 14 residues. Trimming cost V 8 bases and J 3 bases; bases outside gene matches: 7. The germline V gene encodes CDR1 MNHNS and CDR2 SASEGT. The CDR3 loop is CASQLGDSGNTIYF. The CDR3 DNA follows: TGTGCCAGCCAACTCGGGGACAGTGGAAACACCATATATTTT.

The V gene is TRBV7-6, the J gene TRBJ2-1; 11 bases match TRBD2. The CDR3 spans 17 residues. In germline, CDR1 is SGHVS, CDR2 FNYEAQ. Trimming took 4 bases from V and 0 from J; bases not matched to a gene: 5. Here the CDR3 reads CASSSRLAGNSYNEQFF. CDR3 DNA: TGTGCCAGCAGCTCTAGACTAGCGGGGAACTCCTACAATGAGCAGTTCTTC. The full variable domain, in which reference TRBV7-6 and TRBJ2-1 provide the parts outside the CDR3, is GAGVSQSPRYKVTKRGQDVALRCDPISGHVSLYWYRQALGQGPEFLTYFNYEAQQDKSGLPNDRFSAERPEGSISTLTIQRTEQRDSAMYRCASSSRLAGNSYNEQFFGPGTRLTVL.

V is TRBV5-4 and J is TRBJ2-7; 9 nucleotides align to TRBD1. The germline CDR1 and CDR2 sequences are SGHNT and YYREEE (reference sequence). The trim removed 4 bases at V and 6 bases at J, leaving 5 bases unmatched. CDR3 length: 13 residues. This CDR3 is CASSLHRGREQYF. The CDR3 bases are TGTGCCAGCAGCCTCCACAGGGGGCGCGAGCAGTACTTC.

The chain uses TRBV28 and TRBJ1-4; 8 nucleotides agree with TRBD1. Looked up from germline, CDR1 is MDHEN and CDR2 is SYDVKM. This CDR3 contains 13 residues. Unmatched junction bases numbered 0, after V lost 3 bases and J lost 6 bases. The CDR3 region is CASSLGQDEKLFF. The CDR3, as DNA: TGTGCCAGCAGTTTGGGACAGGATGAAAAACTGTTTTTT.

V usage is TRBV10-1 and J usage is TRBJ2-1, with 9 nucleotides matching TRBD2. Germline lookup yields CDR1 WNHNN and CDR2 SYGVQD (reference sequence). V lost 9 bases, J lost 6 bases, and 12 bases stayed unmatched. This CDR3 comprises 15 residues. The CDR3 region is CARSFSGGNTNEQFF. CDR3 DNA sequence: TGCGCCAGGTCGTTTAGCGGGGGAAACACCAATGAGCAGTTCTTC.

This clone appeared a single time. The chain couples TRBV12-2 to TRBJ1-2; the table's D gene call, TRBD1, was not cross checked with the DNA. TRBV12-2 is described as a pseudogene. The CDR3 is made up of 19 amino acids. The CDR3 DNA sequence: TGTGCAAGTCGCTTAGATCATTTTTGGGGACAGGGGTGTATCTATGGCTACACCTTC. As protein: CASRLDHFWGQGCIYGYTF.

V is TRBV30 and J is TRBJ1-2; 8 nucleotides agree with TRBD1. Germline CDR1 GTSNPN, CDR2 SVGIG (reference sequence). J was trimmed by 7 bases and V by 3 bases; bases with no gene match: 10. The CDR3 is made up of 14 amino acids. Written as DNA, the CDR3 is TGTGCCTGGAGAGAAGGGCAGGGGGCTGGTGGCTACACCTTC. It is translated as CAWREGQGAGGYTF. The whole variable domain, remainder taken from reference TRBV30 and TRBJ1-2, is SQTIHQWPATLVQPVGSPLSLECTVEGTSNPNLYWYRQAAGRGLQLLFYSVGIGQISSEVPQNLSASRPQDRQFILSSKKLLLSDSGFYLCAWREGQGAGGYTFGSGTRLTVV.

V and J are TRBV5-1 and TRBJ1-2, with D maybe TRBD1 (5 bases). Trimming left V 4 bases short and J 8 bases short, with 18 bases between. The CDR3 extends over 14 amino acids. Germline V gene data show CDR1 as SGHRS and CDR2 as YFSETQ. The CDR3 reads CASSPDRPTEGYTF. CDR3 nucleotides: TGCGCCAGCAGCCCAGACAGACCAACGGAAGGCTACACCTTC.

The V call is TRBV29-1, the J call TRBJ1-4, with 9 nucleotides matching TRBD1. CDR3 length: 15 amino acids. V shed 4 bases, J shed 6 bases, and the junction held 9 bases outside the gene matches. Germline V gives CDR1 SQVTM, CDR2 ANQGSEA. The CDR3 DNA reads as TGCAGCGTTGTGGAATCACAGGGGGCAGATGAAAAACTGTTTTTT. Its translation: CSVVESQGADEKLFF.

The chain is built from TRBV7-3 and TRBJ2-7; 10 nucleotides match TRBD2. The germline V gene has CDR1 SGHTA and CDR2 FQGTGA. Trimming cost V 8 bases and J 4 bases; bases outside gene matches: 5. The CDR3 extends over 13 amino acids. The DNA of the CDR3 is TGTGCCAGCGGCAATAGCGGGGGGTACGAGCAGTACTTC. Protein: CASGNSGGYEQYF.

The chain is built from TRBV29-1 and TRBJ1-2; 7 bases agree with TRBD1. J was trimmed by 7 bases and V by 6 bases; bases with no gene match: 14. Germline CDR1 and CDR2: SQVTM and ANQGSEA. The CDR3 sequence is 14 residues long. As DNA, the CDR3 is TGCAGCGTCTCACCTGACAGGGACGTTGGTGGCTACACCTTC. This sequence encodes CSVSPDRDVGGYTF.

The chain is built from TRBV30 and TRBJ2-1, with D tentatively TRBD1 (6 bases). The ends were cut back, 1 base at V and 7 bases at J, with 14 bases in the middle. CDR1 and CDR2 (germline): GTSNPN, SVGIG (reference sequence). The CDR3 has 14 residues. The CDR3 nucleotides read TGTGCCTGGAGTGGAGGGGCAGGGGTGAATGAGCAGTTCTTC. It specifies CAWSGGAGVNEQFF.

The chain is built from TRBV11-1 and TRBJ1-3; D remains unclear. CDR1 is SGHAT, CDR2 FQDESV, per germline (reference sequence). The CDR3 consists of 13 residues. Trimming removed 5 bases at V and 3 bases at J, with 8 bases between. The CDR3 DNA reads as TGTGCCAGCAGCCGGGTGGTTGGAAACACCATATATTTT. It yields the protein CASSRVVGNTIYF.